This T cell receptor (beta chain) is drawn from a study of vaccination and CD4 T cells after COVID-19. Whole-study context: Investigators stimulated cells with overlapping spike peptides drawn from SARS-CoV-2, HCoV-NL63, HCoV-OC43 and HCoV-229E.

Cultured CD4+ T-cell DNA underwent Oncomine TCR Beta short-read sequencing. TCRdb used MiXCR to reprocess the PCR reads, holding one entry per CDR3 protein. The table has around 13,000 distinct CDR3 sequences, about 70% seen once; the top ten hold roughly 8%. Treatment of the sample: approximately 9-day PBMC culture with coronavirus spike peptide pools or control peptides (ViraFEST assay). For this clonotype: Its antigen is undetermined.

The CDR3 spans 18 residues. Germline CDR1 reads MNHEY; CDR2 reads SVGEGT. Trimming at V came to 1 base and at J to 1 base, leaving 7 bases not matched to a gene. This material consisted of CD4+ T cells from blood, cultured in vitro, taken after SARS-CoV-2 vaccination. This receptor was taken from a human donor who received a COVID-19 vaccine. The rearrangement uses TRBV6-2 or TRBV6-3 and TRBJ2-2; 9 positions agree with TRBD2. Here the CDR3 DNA reads TGTGCCAGCAGTTACTTGATAAGGCGGGGGGGGAACACCGGGGAGCTGTTTTTT. Amino acid sequence: CASSYLIRRGGNTGELFF.